The 20 T cell receptor beta chains listed next were all sequenced from one sample in a study of cytomegalovirus exposure and HLA in healthy donors. Primers for the PCR totalled 60 Vbeta and 13 Jbeta. The table came from immunoSEQ multiplex PCR; TCRdb's copy has only in-frame clones and leaves some out. The sample lists 100,000 to 150,000 clones; roughly 85% were seen once. The source material was PBMCs. These receptors all come from a boy younger than 18 in good health and CMV-seronegative.

The genes are TRBV7-6 and TRBJ2-7, with unresolved D. Trimming cost V 1 base and J 4 bases, with 8 bases left between them. This CDR3 is built from 13 residues. CDR1 and CDR2 from the germline V gene are SGHVS and FNYEAQ. The CDR3 is CASSLGPSYEQYF. In DNA, the CDR3 is TGTGCCAGCAGCTTAGGTCCGAGTTACGAGCAGTACTTC.

There are a few counts of this clone. The DNA of the CDR3 is TGCAGTGCCCGAGGGGGCAACGAGCAGTACTTC. This encodes CSARGGNEQYF. V usage is TRBV20-1 and J usage is TRBJ2-7, with 7 bases aligning to TRBD1. Per germline, CDR1 DFQATT and CDR2 SNEGSKA (reference sequence). The CDR3 is 11 residues long. The V and J ends lost 6 bases and 5 bases, in that order; junction bases with no gene match: 4.

The chain carries TRBV6-1 and TRBJ1-2; 8 bases align to TRBD1. V lost 1 base to trimming and J lost 8 bases; unmatched junction nucleotides: 9. Germline-derived CDR1 and CDR2 are MNHNS and SASEGT. There are 15 residues in the CDR3. This chain's CDR3 is CASSEEPRGRGGYTF. CDR3 bases: TGTGCCAGCAGTGAAGAACCCAGGGGGCGTGGGGGCTACACCTTC.

The chain carries TRBV7-9 and TRBJ2-4; 11 positions agree with TRBD2. Germline V gives CDR1 SEHNR, CDR2 FQNEAQ (reference sequence). This CDR3 has 15 amino acids. The trim removed 4 bases at V and 6 bases at J, leaving 5 bases unmatched. CDR3 DNA: TGTGCCAGCAGCTCGACTAGCGGGACTTTAAACATTCAGTACTTC. It specifies CASSSTSGTLNIQYF.

This rearrangement joins TRBV6-5 to TRBJ1-2; 8 nucleotides line up with TRBD1. V lost 6 bases and J lost 3; bases outside the gene matches: 6. This CDR3 spans 14 amino acids. Germline loops: CDR1 MNHEY, CDR2 SVGAGI. CDR3 sequence (DNA): TGTGCCAGCAGAGGACAGGGTGAGGACTATGGCTACACCTTC. This codes for CASRGQGEDYGYTF.

The genes are TRBV19 and TRBJ1-5; D not certain. V lost 4 bases to trimming and J lost 5 bases, with 15 bases between them. Germline lookup yields CDR1 LNHDA and CDR2 SQIVND (reference sequence). The CDR3 is made up of 15 amino acids. The chain's CDR3 is CASSTYIQDYQPQHF. CDR3 sequence (DNA): TGTGCCAGTAGTACCTACATCCAGGATTATCAGCCCCAGCATTTT.

This clone has only a few counts. The V and J genes are TRBV11-3 and TRBJ2-7, with D possibly TRBD1 on 6 matching bases. CDR1 SGHNT and CDR2 YENEEA come from the germline V gene. With 7 bases removed from V and 6 bases from J, the gap between germline ends came to 19 bases. This CDR3 spans 14 amino acids. CDR3 DNA: TGTGCCAGCACCTTGGGGGCACTAGGATCCGAGCAGTACTTC. Residues: CASTLGALGSEQYF.

Only a few counts were recorded for this clone. J is TRBJ2-2 and V is TRBV19; 7 bases line up with TRBD2. Trimming cost V 3 bases and J 6 bases; bases outside gene matches: 7. Germline assignment: CDR1 LNHDA and CDR2 SQIVND (reference sequence). CDR3 length equals 15 residues. Written as DNA, the CDR3 is TGTGCCAGTAGTATGTACAGACTAGCAGCCGGGGAGCTGTTTTTT. The encoded protein is CASSMYRLAAGELFF. Combining the CDR3 with reference TRBV19 and TRBJ2-2 gives the whole variable domain DGGITQSPKYLFRKEGQNVTLSCEQNLNHDAMYWYRQDPGQGLRLIYYSQIVNDFQKGDIAEGYSVSREKKESFPLTVTSAQKNPTAFYLCASSMYRLAAGELFFGEGSRLTVL.

The genes are TRBV5-4 and TRBJ1-2, with TRBD1 matching over 10 bases. Trimming took 6 bases from V and 3 from J; bases not matched to a gene: 8. The germline gives CDR1 SGHNT, CDR2 YYREEE (reference sequence). The CDR3 is 15 amino acids. This CDR3 is CASTEDRGKDYGYTF. In DNA, the CDR3 is TGTGCCAGCACGGAGGACAGGGGGAAAGACTATGGCTACACCTTC.

The chain has TRBV5-6 and TRBJ1-2, with 8 bases aligning to TRBD1. After removal of 0 bases from V and 4 bases from J, the junction contained 11 bases not matched to a gene. Looked up from germline, CDR1 is SGHDT and CDR2 is YYEEEE. The CDR3 sequence is 17 residues long. CDR3 nucleotides: TGTGCCAGCAGCTTGGCCGGGCGGACAGGGAGCATCTATGGCTACACCTTC. Protein: CASSLAGRTGSIYGYTF.

This chain links TRBV9 with TRBJ1-1; D gene ambiguous. The CDR3 covers 16 residues. Trimming cost V 1 base and J 0 bases, with 13 bases left between them. The germline CDR1 and CDR2 sequences are SGDLS and YYNGEE. The CDR3 DNA sequence: TGTGCCAGCAGCGTAAGCAACAGCTTCATGAACACTGAAGCTTTCTTT. Translation: CASSVSNSFMNTEAFF.

The chain is built from TRBV10-3 and TRBJ1-2, with a possible D match to TRBD1 (6 bases). Trimming took 9 bases from V and 0 from J, leaving 20 bases between them. CDR3 length: 16 residues. CDR1 ENHRY and CDR2 SYGVKD come from the germline V gene. DNA of the CDR3: TGTGCCATTTTAGGACAGAATATAGATACTAACTATGGCTACACCTTC. Translated, it gives CAILGQNIDTNYGYTF.

This clone has a single count. The chain combines TRBV2 with TRBJ1-1; 10 positions match TRBD1. The CDR3 totals 14 residues. Germline trimming cut 5 bases from V and 3 bases from J; bases unmatched to any gene: 3. Germline V gene data show CDR1 as SNHLY and CDR2 as FYNNEI. This CDR3 reads CASSMGTGDTEAFF. The DNA for the CDR3 is TGTGCCAGCAGTATGGGGACAGGGGACACTGAAGCTTTCTTT.

The V gene is TRBV29-1, the J gene TRBJ2-7, with 7 bases identical to TRBD1. V was pared by 7 bases and J by 3 bases, with 15 bases of the junction left unmatched. There are 15 residues in the CDR3. Germline CDR1 is SQVTM and CDR2 is ANQGSEA. CDR3 amino acids: CSAKTPGQPYYEQYF. The CDR3 DNA follows: TGCAGCGCCAAAACTCCGGGACAGCCATACTACGAGCAGTACTTC.

The chain is built from TRBV7-9 and TRBJ1-1; 9 bases line up with TRBD1. Trimming cost V 0 bases and J 5 bases; bases outside gene matches: 4. Germline V gene lookup returns CDR1 SEHNR and CDR2 FQNEAQ (reference sequence). CDR3 length: 15 amino acids. CDR3 sequence (DNA): TGTGCCAGCAGCTTAGCCCCGACAGGGGGTACTGAAGCTTTCTTT. Protein: CASSLAPTGGTEAFF.

The V and J genes are TRBV5-4 and TRBJ2-2; D is possibly TRBD2 (7 bases). The CDR3 is 17 residues long. V gave up 4 bases and J gave up 11 bases, with 27 bases separating them. Germline loops: CDR1 SGHNT, CDR2 YYREEE (reference sequence). The CDR3 reads CASSPVGGRGTGSELFF. The CDR3 coding sequence is TGTGCCAGCAGCCCGGTGGGGGGGCGAGGCACAGGGAGCGAGCTGTTTTTT.

The rearrangement uses TRBV4-3 and TRBJ2-1, with 12 bases identical to TRBD2. This CDR3 comprises 17 residues. With 6 bases clipped from V and 4 bases from J, the junction kept 10 bases outside the gene matches. The germline CDR1 and CDR2 sequences are LGHNA and YSLEER. The chain's CDR3 is CASSLALAGGIYNEQFF. The CDR3 DNA is TGCGCCAGCAGTCTTGCTCTAGCGGGAGGGATATACAATGAGCAGTTCTTC.

The chain recombines TRBV27 with TRBJ2-7; TRBD1 might be the D (6 bases). CDR3 length equals 13 residues. Germline CDR1 MNHEY, CDR2 SMNVEV (reference sequence). V was cut by 6 bases and J by 2 bases, with 11 bases left in between. CDR3 loop: CASSPKGAYEQYF. CDR3 nucleotides: TGTGCCAGCAGCCCCAAGGGGGCCTACGAGCAGTACTTC.

This chain uses TRBV5-1 with TRBJ2-7; 8 bases match TRBD1. J gave up 2 bases and V 4 bases, and 5 bases lay outside the gene matches. CDR3 length equals 14 residues. Germline assignment: CDR1 SGHRS and CDR2 YFSETQ. CDR3: CASSLTGGPYEQYF. The CDR3 DNA reads TGCGCCAGCAGCCTAACAGGGGGACCCTACGAGCAGTACTTC. The variable domain in full, completed from reference TRBV5-1 and TRBJ2-7, reads KAGVTQTPRYLIKTRGQQVTLSCSPISGHRSVSWYQQTPGQGLQFLFEYFSETQRNKGNFPGRFSGRQFSNSRSEMNVSTLELGDSALYLCASSLTGGPYEQYFGPGTRLTVT.

The rearrangement uses TRBV7-8 and TRBJ1-5; D gene ambiguous. Germline V gene sequence: CDR1 SGHVS, CDR2 FQNEAQ. With 6 bases removed from V and 7 bases from J, the gap between germline ends came to 25 bases. CDR3 size: 17 residues. CDR3 loop: CASSPRWPRGKDQPQHF. Written as DNA, the CDR3 is TGTGCCAGCAGTCCACGTTGGCCCCGGGGAAAGGACCAGCCCCAGCATTTT.